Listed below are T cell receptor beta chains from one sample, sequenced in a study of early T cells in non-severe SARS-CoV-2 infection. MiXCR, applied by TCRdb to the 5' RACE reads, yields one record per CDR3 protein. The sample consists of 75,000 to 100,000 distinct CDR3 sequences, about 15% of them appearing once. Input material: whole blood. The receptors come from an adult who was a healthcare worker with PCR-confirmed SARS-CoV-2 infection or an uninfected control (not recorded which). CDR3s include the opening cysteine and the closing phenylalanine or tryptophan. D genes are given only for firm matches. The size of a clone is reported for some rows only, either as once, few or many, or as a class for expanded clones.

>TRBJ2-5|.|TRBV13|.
CASSLSRYEGSQETQYF
TGTGCCAGCAGCTTATCCCGGTACGAGGGATCCCAAGAGACCCAGTACTTC
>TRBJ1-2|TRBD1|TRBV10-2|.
CASSLLEEGAYGYTF
TGCGCCAGCAGTCTCTTAGAAGAGGGGGCGTATGGCTACACCTTC
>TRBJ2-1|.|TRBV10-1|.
CASSESSQDNEQFF
TGCGCCAGCAGTGAGTCGTCACAGGACAATGAGCAGTTCTTC
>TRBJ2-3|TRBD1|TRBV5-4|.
CASSLGVGQGTDTQYF
TGTGCCAGCAGCCTGGGGGTGGGACAGGGGACAGATACGCAGTATTTT
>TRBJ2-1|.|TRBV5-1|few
CASSLDGPEQFF
TGCGCCAGCAGCTTGGACGGACCTGAGCAGTTCTTC
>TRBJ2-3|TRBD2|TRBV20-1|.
CSAGTSGGFTSTDTQYF
TGCAGTGCAGGGACTAGCGGGGGGTTCACAAGCACAGATACGCAGTATTTT
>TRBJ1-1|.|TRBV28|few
CASSPSWLGSTEAFF
TGTGCCAGCAGTCCCTCCTGGCTGGGGTCCACTGAAGCTTTCTTT
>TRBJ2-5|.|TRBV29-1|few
CSVGSQETQYF
TGCAGCGTGGGTAGCCAAGAGACCCAGTACTTC
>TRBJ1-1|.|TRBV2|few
CASSAQGTEAFF
TGTGCCAGCAGTGCACAGGGTACTGAAGCTTTCTTT
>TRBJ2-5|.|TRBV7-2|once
CASSFLGGQETQYF
TGTGCCAGCAGCTTCCTAGGGGGCCAAGAGACCCAGTACTTC
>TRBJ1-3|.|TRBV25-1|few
CASQTSGAVDTIYF
TGTGCCAGCCAAACCTCGGGGGCCGTAGACACCATATATTTT
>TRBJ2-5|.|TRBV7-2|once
CASSSASQETQYF
TGTGCCAGCAGCTCGGCGAGTCAAGAGACCCAGTACTTC
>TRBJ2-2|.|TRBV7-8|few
CASSLLATNTGELFF
TGTGCCAGCAGCTTACTAGCGACGAACACCGGGGAGCTGTTTTTT
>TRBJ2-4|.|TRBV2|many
CASSEGQRKNIQYF
TGTGCCAGCAGTGAGGGACAACGCAAAAACATTCAGTACTTC
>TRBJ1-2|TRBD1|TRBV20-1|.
CSARVNLRTGTYGYTF
TGCAGTGCTAGAGTAAATCTCCGGACAGGGACCTATGGCTACACCTTC
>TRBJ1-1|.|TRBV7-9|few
CASTGRENTEAFF
TGTGCCAGCACCGGAAGGGAGAACACTGAAGCTTTCTTT
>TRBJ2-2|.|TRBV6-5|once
CASSYSFAGELFF
TGTGCCAGCAGTTACTCCTTCGCCGGGGAGCTGTTTTTT
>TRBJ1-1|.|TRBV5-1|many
CASSLVEGQGSAEAFF
TGCGCCAGCAGCTTAGTTGAGGGGCAGGGGAGCGCTGAAGCTTTCTTT
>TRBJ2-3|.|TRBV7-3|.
CASSLNSGSTDTQYF
TGTGCCAGCAGCTTAAATAGCGGTAGCACAGATACGCAGTATTTT
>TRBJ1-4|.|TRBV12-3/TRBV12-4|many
CASREGLSNEKLFF
TGTGCCAGCAGGGAGGGGTTATCGAATGAAAAACTGTTTTTT
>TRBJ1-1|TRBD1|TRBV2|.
CASSRGEGEAFF
TGTGCCAGCAGCAGGGGGGAAGGTGAAGCTTTCTTT
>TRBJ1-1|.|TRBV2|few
CASTGAPPVGTEAFF
TGTGCCAGCACTGGGGCCCCCCCGGTCGGCACTGAAGCTTTCTTT
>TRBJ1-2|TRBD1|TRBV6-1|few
CASIFDRASYGYTF
TGTGCCAGCATCTTTGACAGGGCCAGCTATGGCTACACCTTC
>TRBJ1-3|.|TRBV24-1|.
CATKDVGRNTIYF
TGTGCCACCAAGGACGTGGGCAGAAACACCATATATTTT
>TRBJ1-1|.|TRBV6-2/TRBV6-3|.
CAGAPGHARIEAFF
TGTGCCGGGGCGCCGGGACACGCGAGAATTGAAGCTTTCTTT